This T cell receptor beta chain was captured in a study of T cell responses to AZD1222 COVID-19 vaccine (dated by TCRdb to about 2021). Broadly, across the study: A total of 230 to 250 trial participants underwent TCR sequencing, of whom about 200 had received two doses of AZD1222 and some 25 had received two doses of the MenACWY control vaccine. Enrollment into the trials was organized by age into subgroups of 18-55, 56-69 and 70-plus years, and those subgroups contained roughly 150, 30 and 60 TCR-sequenced participants, respectively. Study-level results and caveats: Nearly half of unique spike-specific TCRs reportedly recognized epitopes outside regions mutated in the B.1.351 and B.1.1.7 variants. The vaccine-associated CD4 TCRs covered the entire spike protein, and the dominant responses fell in regions 160-218 and 743-854. After two AZD1222 doses, spike-specific TCR breadth and depth were significantly higher than at day 0 and than in MenACWY recipients. Participants were mostly white British, with more females than males. The authors suggested clonal diversity may have been underestimated. The 56-69-year group was small, and its depth increase did not reach significance, likely because of low power. Conclusions about previously exposed vaccinees are limited because only five or six AZD1222 recipients were SARS-CoV-2 seropositive at baseline. Because no samples from the day 14 peak response were available, repertoires could be characterized only after the peak T cell response.

CDR1 is given as MDHEN and CDR2 as SYDVKM, both from the germline V gene. The CDR3 covers 13 residues, taking in both the cysteine and the phenylalanine. Only the CDR3 DNA stays, 39 bases, in frame from base 1. The trim is 6 bases for V and 5 bases for J, with a gap of 14 bases between the germline ends. This clone was seen once. It has no known antigen specificity. Qualities for individual bases were not recorded, and no much larger clone is one base off. The time point label of this sample denotes: about 28 days (+/-7) after the second vaccine dose. Because spike-specific TCR depth and breadth did not differ between the two schedules, AZD1222 recipients who got a second dose at roughly 4 weeks were pooled with those who got a second dose at roughly 12 weeks. Vaccinee samples were obtained from the UK trials COV001 and COV002, which included a single-blind randomized controlled phase 2/3 trial of AZD1222 (ChAdOx1 nCoV-19) in healthy adults. Trial participant PBMC samples were collected at day 0 and day 28 after the second dose for TCRbeta chain sequencing.

The CDR3 regions of human TCRbeta chains were analyzed by immunosequencing. Per the original workflow: TCRs in the repertoires were matched against a reference library of SARS-CoV-2-specific TCRs that had been generated with the MIRA antigen-specificity platform. Breadth meant the fraction of unique TCRs that were SARS-CoV-2-associated, whereas depth meant the fraction of total T cells that were SARS-CoV-2-associated. Using the MIRA data, each spike-specific TCR was assigned both to the spike region to which the TCR was reactive and to a CD4 or CD8 class. Log10-transformed breadth and depth values were compared by one-way ANOVA with Sidak's multiple comparisons tests. The table comes from immuneACCESS by way of TCRdb, which keeps in-frame sequences with V and J called. Part of the clones is missing from these tables; in studies checked, under half for an unresolved V gene and the rest for unknown reasons. The DNA gave D and trimming, while V, J and clone size come from that table. The sample contains about 150,000 clones, 90% of them found a single time. Approximately 1.5% of the sample lies in the top ten.

The specimen was peripheral blood, collected 28 days after the second AZD1222 dose. The V and J segments used are TRBV28 and TRBJ2-7; TRBD1 is a weak D gene call, 6 bases matching. This receptor was taken from an adult who received the AZD1222 COVID-19 vaccine. The nucleotide sequence reads TGTGCCAGCAGCACGTTCACAGGGAACGAGCAGTACTTC. Its product reads: CASSTFTGNEQYF. With the rest looked up from the reference TRBV28 and TRBJ2-7 genes rather than sequenced, the full variable domain is DVKVTQSSRYLVKRTGEKVFLECVQDMDHENMFWYRQDPGLGLRLIYFSYDVKMKEKGDIPEGYSVSREKKERFSLILESASTNQTSMYLCASSTFTGNEQYFGPGTRLTVT.